This entry lists 12 T cell receptor beta chains sequenced from one sample in a study of blood T cells in healthy people across ages. Combining a sample-barcoded 5' primer with a J-beta primer mix, a second PCR ran for roughly 6 to 11 cycles. TCRdb processed the 5' RACE reads anew with MiXCR; each CDR3 protein has one entry. The profile shows under 2 million distinct CDR3 sequences, about 31% of them singletons. What was sequenced was blood. Receptors were obtained from a woman aged 25-40 years in good health.

Worth noting for this clonotype: A read error may explain this, as a much larger clone is one base away. This chain uses TRBV7-9 with TRBJ1-5; D not resolved. CDR3 length equals 14 residues. Germline CDR1 and CDR2: SEHNR and FQNEAQ (reference sequence). The CDR3 DNA reads as TGTGCCAACAGCTTAAGTGATGGTAATCAGCCCCAGCATTTT. This codes for CANSLSDGNQPQHF. Filled out from reference TRBV7-9 and TRBJ1-5, the complete variable domain reads DTGVSQNPRHKITKRGQNVTFRCDPISEHNRLYWYRQTLGQGPEFLTYFQNEAQLEKSRLLSDRFSAERPKGSFSTLEIQRTEQGDSAMYLCANSLSDGNQPQHFGDGTRLSIL.

A few counts support this clonotype. The rearrangement uses TRBV25-1 and TRBJ2-3; 8 bases align to TRBD2. CDR3 length: 15 amino acids. After removal of 3 bases from V and 1 base from J, the junction contained 3 bases not matched to a gene. Germline values: CDR1 MGHDK, CDR2 SYGVNS. The CDR3: CASSEETSGTDTQYF. CDR3 DNA sequence: TGTGCCAGCAGTGAGGAGACTAGCGGCACAGATACGCAGTATTTT.

This clonotype was observed once. This rearrangement joins TRBV7-8 to TRBJ2-1; D may correspond to TRBD1 or TRBD2 (5 bases each). The CDR3 is 15 amino acids. Trimming cost V 5 bases and J 0 bases, with 11 bases left between them. The germline gives CDR1 SGHVS, CDR2 FQNEAQ. CDR3 loop: CASSHRDDSYNEQFF. CDR3 nucleotides: TGTGCCAGCAGCCACCGGGACGACTCCTACAATGAGCAGTTCTTC.

This chain joins TRBV7-8 and TRBJ2-3, with 12 bases matching TRBD2. V trimming: 5 bases; J trimming: 2 bases; junction bases outside the gene matches: 8. CDR3 length: 17 amino acids. The germline V gene has CDR1 SGHVS and CDR2 FQNEAQ. CDR3 sequence reads: CASSPTSGGTPTDTQYF. As DNA, the CDR3 is TGTGCCAGCAGCCCTACTAGCGGGGGGACCCCCACAGATACGCAGTATTTT.

This clonotype came up many times. CDR3 amino acids: CASSLAGGQTYEQYF. CDR3 DNA sequence: TGTGCCAGCAGTCTCGCGGGGGGACAGACCTACGAGCAGTACTTC. V is TRBV7-9 and J is TRBJ2-7, with TRBD2 as a possible D gene (8 bases). With 6 bases removed from V and 2 bases from J, the gap between germline ends came to 17 bases. Germline V gene lookup returns CDR1 SEHNR and CDR2 FQNEAQ (reference sequence). CDR3 length: 15 residues.

The CDR3 nucleotides read TGTGCCAGCAGCTTGGCACAGGGTATAGAGACCCAGTACTTC. As protein: CASSLAQGIETQYF. This chain connects TRBV5-5 to TRBJ2-7, with D perhaps TRBD1 (6 bases). With the DNA end fitting TRBJ2-5 better, the J assignment may be wrong. Germline V lookup: CDR1 SGHKS, CDR2 YYEKEE (reference sequence). The CDR3 length is 14 residues.

This clonotype showed up just a few times. The chain employs TRBV5-1 and TRBJ2-7; tentative D call: TRBD1 (6 bases). The CDR3 totals 14 residues. Looked up from germline, CDR1 is SGHRS and CDR2 is YFSETQ. V was shortened by 3 bases and J by 6 bases, with 16 bases between the two germline ends. The CDR3 DNA follows: TGCGCCAGCAGCTCTGGGGGACACCCTTTCGAGCAGTACTTC. This codes for CASSSGGHPFEQYF.

The rearrangement links TRBV19 to TRBJ2-1; D is unclear. Germline-derived CDR1 and CDR2 are LNHDA and SQIVND (reference sequence). The CDR3 has 13 amino acids. V was trimmed by 9 bases and J by 0 bases, leaving 9 bases between them. The CDR3 sequence is CASDKGSYNEQFF. CDR3 DNA sequence: TGTGCCAGCGATAAGGGCTCCTACAATGAGCAGTTCTTC.

This clonotype was seen more than once but under ten times. The chain couples TRBV9 to TRBJ1-3; D not certain. This CDR3 region has 14 residues. Germline V gives CDR1 SGDLS, CDR2 YYNGEE. Trimming left V 0 bases short and J 0 bases short, with 4 bases between. The chain's CDR3 is CASSVGSSGNTIYF. CDR3 nucleotide sequence: TGTGCCAGCAGCGTAGGGAGCTCTGGAAACACCATATATTTT.

This clonotype occurred a few times. The rearrangement joins TRBV9 to TRBJ1-1; possible D gene TRBD1, 5 bases. CDR3 length equals 16 residues. The V and J ends lost 0 bases and 0 bases respectively, with 12 bases between them. The germline CDR1 and CDR2 sequences are SGDLS and YYNGEE. The CDR3 reads CASSVGGEPLNTEAFF. CDR3 bases: TGTGCCAGCAGCGTAGGGGGCGAGCCCCTGAACACTGAAGCTTTCTTT. Using reference TRBV9 and TRBJ1-1 for the parts outside the CDR3, the full variable domain is DSGVTQTPKHLITATGQRVTLRCSPRSGDLSVYWYQQSLDQGLQFLIQYYNGEERAKGNILERFSAQQFPDLHSELNLSSLELGDSALYFCASSVGGEPLNTEAFFGQGTRLTVV.

The J gene is TRBJ1-2, the V gene TRBV6-5; weak D call: TRBD1 (5 bases). Germline lookup yields CDR1 MNHEY and CDR2 SVGAGI. There are 11 residues in the CDR3. V lost 4 bases and J lost 7, with 7 bases in between. CDR3 sequence (DNA): TGTGCCAGCAGTTGGAGGGGTGGCTACACCTTC. Protein sequence: CASSWRGGYTF.

The chain has TRBV28 and TRBJ2-7; D is unresolved. The V end lost 5 bases, the J end lost 0 bases, and 8 bases lay between the germline ends. Per the germline V gene, CDR1 is MDHEN and CDR2 is SYDVKM. The CDR3 is 13 amino acids. CDR3 nucleotide sequence: TGTGCCAGCAGTAACACGTTCTCCTACGAGCAGTACTTC. This sequence encodes CASSNTFSYEQYF.